This T cell receptor (beta chain) was observed in a study of T-cell reconstitution after alpha-beta-depleted transplantation in children. Findings and limits, study-wide: Two months or so post-transplant, alpha-beta T cells reportedly derived from several hundred expanded graft clones. T-cell counts and diversity at one year following transplant were attributed mainly to newly produced T cells. High day-60 TCRbeta diversity in some patients came from surviving recipient T cells and thymic progenitors.

TCRbeta library preparation incorporated unique molecular identifiers. MiXCR, run by TCRdb on the PCR reads, gives a single entry per CDR3 protein. This sample has 330,000 or so distinct CDR3 sequences, with over 7% found just once. Germline CDR1 and CDR2: SGHTA and FQGTGA. The CDR3 extends over 14 amino acids. With 5 bases clipped from V and 5 bases from J, the junction kept 5 bases outside the gene matches. This clonotype has more than one count but fewer than ten. Antigen unknown. The input for sequencing was peripheral blood, taken 360 days after TCRalphabeta/CD19-depleted stem cell transplant. The origin of this receptor is a female patient aged 2-10 years who had a stem cell transplant for Fanconi anemia, so the T cells may come from the graft donor. The gene calls are TRBV7-3 and TRBJ2-3; 9 nucleotides line up with TRBD2. Here the CDR3 reads CASSPVAGVDTQYF. The CDR3 bases are TGTGCCAGCAGCCCAGTAGCGGGGGTAGATACGCAGTATTTT.